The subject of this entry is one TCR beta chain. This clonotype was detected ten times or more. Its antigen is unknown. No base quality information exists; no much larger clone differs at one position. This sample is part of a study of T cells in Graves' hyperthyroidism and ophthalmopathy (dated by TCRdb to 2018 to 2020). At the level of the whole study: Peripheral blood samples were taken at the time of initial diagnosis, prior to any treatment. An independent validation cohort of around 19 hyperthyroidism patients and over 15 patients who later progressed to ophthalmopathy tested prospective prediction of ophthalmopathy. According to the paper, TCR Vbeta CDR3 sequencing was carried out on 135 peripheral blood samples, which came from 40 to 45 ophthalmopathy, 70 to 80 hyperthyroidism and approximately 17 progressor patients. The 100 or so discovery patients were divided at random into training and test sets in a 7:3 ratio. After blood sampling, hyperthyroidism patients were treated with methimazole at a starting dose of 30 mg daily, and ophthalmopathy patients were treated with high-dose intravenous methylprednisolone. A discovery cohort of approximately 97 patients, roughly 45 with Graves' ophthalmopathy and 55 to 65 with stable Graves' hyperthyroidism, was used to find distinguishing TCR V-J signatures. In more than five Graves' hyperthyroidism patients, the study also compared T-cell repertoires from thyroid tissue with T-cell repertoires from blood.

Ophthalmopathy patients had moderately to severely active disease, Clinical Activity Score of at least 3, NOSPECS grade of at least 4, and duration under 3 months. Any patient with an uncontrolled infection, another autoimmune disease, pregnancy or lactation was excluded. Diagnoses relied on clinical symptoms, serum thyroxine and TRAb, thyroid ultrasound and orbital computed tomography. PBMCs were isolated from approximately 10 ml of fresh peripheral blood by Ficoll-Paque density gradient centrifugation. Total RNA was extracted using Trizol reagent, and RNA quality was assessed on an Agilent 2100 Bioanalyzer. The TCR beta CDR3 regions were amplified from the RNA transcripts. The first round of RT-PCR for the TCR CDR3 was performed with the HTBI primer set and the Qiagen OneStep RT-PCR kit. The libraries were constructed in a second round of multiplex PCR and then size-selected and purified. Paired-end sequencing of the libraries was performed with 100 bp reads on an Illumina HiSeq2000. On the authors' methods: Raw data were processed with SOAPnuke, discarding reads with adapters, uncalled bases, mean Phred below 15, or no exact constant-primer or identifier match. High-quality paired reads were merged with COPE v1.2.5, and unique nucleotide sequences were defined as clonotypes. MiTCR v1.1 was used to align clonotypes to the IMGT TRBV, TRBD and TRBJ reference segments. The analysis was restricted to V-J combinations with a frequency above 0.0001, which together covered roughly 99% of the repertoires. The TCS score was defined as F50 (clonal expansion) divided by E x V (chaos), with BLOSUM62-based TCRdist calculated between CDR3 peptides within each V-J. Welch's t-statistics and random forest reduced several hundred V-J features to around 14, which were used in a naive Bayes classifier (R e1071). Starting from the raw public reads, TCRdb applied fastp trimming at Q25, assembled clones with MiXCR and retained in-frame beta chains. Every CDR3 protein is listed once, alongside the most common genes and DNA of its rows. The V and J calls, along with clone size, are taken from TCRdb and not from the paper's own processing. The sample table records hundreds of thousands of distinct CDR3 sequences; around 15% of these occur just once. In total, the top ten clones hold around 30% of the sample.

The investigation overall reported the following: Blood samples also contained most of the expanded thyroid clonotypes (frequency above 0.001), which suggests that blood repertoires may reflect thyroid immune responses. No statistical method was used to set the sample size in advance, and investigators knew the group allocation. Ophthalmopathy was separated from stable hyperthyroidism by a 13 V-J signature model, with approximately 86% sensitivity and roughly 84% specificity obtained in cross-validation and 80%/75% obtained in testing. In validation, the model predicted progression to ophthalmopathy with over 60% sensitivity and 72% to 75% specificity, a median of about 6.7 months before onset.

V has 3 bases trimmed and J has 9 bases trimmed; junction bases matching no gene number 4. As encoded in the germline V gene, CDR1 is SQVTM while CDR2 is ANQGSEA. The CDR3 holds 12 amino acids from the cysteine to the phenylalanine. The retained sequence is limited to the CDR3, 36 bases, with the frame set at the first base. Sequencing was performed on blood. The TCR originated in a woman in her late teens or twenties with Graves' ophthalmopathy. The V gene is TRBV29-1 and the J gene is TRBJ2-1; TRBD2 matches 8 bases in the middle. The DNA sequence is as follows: TGCAGCGTTGAGTTAGCGGGGTCTGAGCAGTTCTTC. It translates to CSVELAGSEQFF.